One sample yielded the 30 T cell receptor beta chains listed below, sequenced in a study of cytomegalovirus exposure and HLA in healthy donors. PCR amplification relied on 60 Vbeta primers (plus 13 Jbeta primers). Libraries were prepared by immunoSEQ multiplex PCR; TCRdb keeps only in-frame clonotypes and omits some of them. The repertoire holds 95,000 to 150,000 clones, around 72% seen once, with roughly 8.2% in the top ten. Material for sequencing was PBMCs. These receptors were collected from a woman between 40 and 50 years old in good health and CMV-seropositive.

The chain employs TRBV6-1 and TRBJ2-7, with a weak D call TRBD2 (6 bases). V shed 7 bases and J shed 2 bases, with 15 bases lying between them. The CDR3 consists of 14 residues. Germline loops: CDR1 MNHNS, CDR2 SASEGT. CDR3 bases: TGTGCCAGCATCGACGAGGAGGGGACCTACGAGCAGTACTTC. Translated: CASIDEEGTYEQYF.

The rearrangement links TRBV7-9 to TRBJ2-1; maybe TRBD1 (5 bases). V was clipped by 5 bases and J by 8 bases, with 13 bases between them. The CDR3 sequence is 13 residues long. Germline V lookup: CDR1 SEHNR, CDR2 FQNEAQ (reference sequence). DNA for the CDR3: TGTGCCAGCAGCCAGGGTTTACAAGATGAGCAGTTCTTC. Translation: CASSQGLQDEQFF.

The J gene is TRBJ2-2, the V gene TRBV5-1; TRBD2 is a possible D gene (6 bases). The germline gives CDR1 SGHRS, CDR2 YFSETQ. Trimming removed 0 bases at V and 6 bases at J, with 12 bases between. This CDR3 is 15 amino acids long. The CDR3 reads CASSLAVTGAGELFF. CDR3 bases: TGCGCCAGCAGCTTGGCCGTAACGGGGGCCGGGGAGCTGTTTTTT.

This clone was seen more than once but under ten times. The chain couples TRBV5-6 to TRBJ2-3; 8 bases are shared with TRBD1. This CDR3 is 14 amino acids long. The V gene's germline CDR1 is SGHDT and CDR2 YYEEEE. J was trimmed by 4 bases and V by 3 bases; bases with no gene match: 4. For the CDR3, the DNA is TGTGCCAGCAGCTCCGACAGGGGTGCAGATACGCAGTATTTT. Its translation: CASSSDRGADTQYF.

The chain carries TRBV5-1 and TRBJ2-1, with 8 bases that match TRBD2. CDR3 length equals 17 residues. The J segment lost 4 bases and the V segment lost 3 bases, leaving 12 bases of the junction unmatched. Germline assignment: CDR1 SGHRS and CDR2 YFSETQ. CDR3 region: CASSSPGTSGSYNEQFF. The CDR3 DNA reads TGCGCCAGCAGCTCCCCCGGGACTAGTGGCTCATACAATGAGCAGTTCTTC.

V gene TRBV25-1 combines with J gene TRBJ1-2; TRBD1 is a possible D gene (5 bases). Trimming left V 6 bases short and J 4 bases short, with 9 bases between. CDR3 length: 12 residues. The germline gives CDR1 MGHDK, CDR2 SYGVNS. CDR3 in DNA: TGTGCCAGCAGCAGGGCCGGCTATGGCTACACCTTC. The encoded protein is CASSRAGYGYTF.

This clone was picked up one time. The genes are TRBV7-3 and TRBJ2-7; 9 bases fit TRBD1. The CDR3 is 14 amino acids. CDR1 SGHTA and CDR2 FQGTGA come from the germline V gene. With V trimmed by 4 bases and J by 4 bases, 5 bases remained unmatched. CDR3 bases: TGTGCCAGCAGCTCCCGGGACAGGGTTTACGAGCAGTACTTC. This encodes CASSSRDRVYEQYF.

The chain has TRBV6-4 and TRBJ2-6; the match to TRBD1 covers 11 bases. Germline V gene lookup returns CDR1 MRHNA and CDR2 SNTAGT. V shed 6 bases, J shed 3 bases, and the junction held 4 bases outside the gene matches. The CDR3 length is 16 residues. The CDR3 sequence: CASSWTGGNGANVLTF. The CDR3 nucleotides read TGTGCCAGCAGCTGGACAGGGGGCAATGGGGCCAACGTCCTGACTTTC.

The gene calls are TRBV2 and TRBJ2-5, with TRBD1 as a possible D gene (6 bases). V was clipped by 7 bases and J by 5 bases, with 20 bases between them. The CDR3 totals 15 residues. CDR1 and CDR2 (germline): SNHLY, FYNNEI. In DNA, the CDR3 is TGTGCCAGCACCGACAGTGTGGGGGCCAGGGAGACCCAGTACTTC. Translated, it gives CASTDSVGARETQYF.

The V gene is TRBV6-6, the J gene TRBJ2-1, with D unresolved. CDR3 length equals 15 residues. In germline, CDR1 is MNHNY, CDR2 SVGAGI (reference sequence). V was shortened by 2 bases and J by 3 bases, with 11 bases between the two germline ends. The CDR3 nucleotides read TGTGCCAGCAGTTACGCCGCAGGCAGCTACAATGAGCAGTTCTTC. Translating it yields CASSYAAGSYNEQFF.

This chain links TRBV7-6 with TRBJ1-6, with 8 bases that match TRBD1. CDR3 length: 15 amino acids. Losses at the gene ends were 5 bases for V and 10 bases for J; bases not matched to a gene: 10. The germline gives CDR1 SGHVS, CDR2 FNYEAQ. The CDR3 region is CASSPNQGAKSPLHF. CDR3 DNA: TGTGCCAGCAGCCCGAACCAGGGGGCGAAATCACCCCTCCACTTT.

The chain has TRBV7-3 and TRBJ1-2, with unresolved D. V was pared by 5 bases and J by 4 bases, with 20 bases between. Per the germline V gene, CDR1 is SGHTA and CDR2 is FQGTGA. The CDR3 has 16 residues. CDR3 sequence: CASSPARRLTSYGYTF. CDR3 DNA: TGTGCCAGCAGCCCTGCCCGCCGACTTACTAGCTATGGCTACACCTTC.

The chain uses TRBV2 and TRBJ1-5; TRBD1 is a possible D gene (5 bases). The germline CDR1 and CDR2 sequences are SNHLY and FYNNEI. Trimming removed 9 bases from V and 2 bases from J, with 14 bases in between. This CDR3 contains 14 residues. The CDR3 loop reads CASEQGIGNQPQHF. The CDR3 DNA follows: TGTGCCAGTGAGCAGGGCATTGGCAATCAGCCCCAGCATTTT.

The J gene is TRBJ1-2, the V gene TRBV18; the D is unclear. Germline CDR1 reads KGHSH; CDR2 reads LQKENI. The CDR3 sequence is 13 residues long. V lost 1 base, J lost 3 bases, and 6 bases lay in between. The chain's CDR3 is CASSPQGDYGYTF. The CDR3 nucleotides read TGTGCCAGCTCACCACAGGGAGACTATGGCTACACCTTC.

In this sample, this clone turned up once. The rearrangement uses TRBV2 and TRBJ2-5, with D unclear. CDR3 length equals 12 residues. Germline V CDR1 and CDR2: SNHLY, FYNNEI. V gave up 4 bases and J gave up 1 base, with 4 bases separating them. The CDR3 here is CASSGLQETQYF. The DNA for the CDR3 is TGTGCCAGCAGTGGACTCCAAGAGACCCAGTACTTC.

The chain carries TRBV6-6 and TRBJ2-7, with TRBD2 matching 8 bases. The trim removed 5 bases at V and 7 bases at J, leaving 7 bases unmatched. The germline gives CDR1 MNHNY, CDR2 SVGAGI (reference sequence). The length of the CDR3 is 13 residues. CDR3 DNA: TGTGCCAGCAGTCCCCCGGGGGGGGAAGAGCAGTACTTC. As protein: CASSPPGGEEQYF.

J is TRBJ2-6 and V is TRBV6-6; D is ambiguous. Germline V lookup: CDR1 MNHNY, CDR2 SVGAGI (reference sequence). The V and J ends lost 5 bases and 0 bases respectively, with 5 bases between them. The CDR3 extends over 14 amino acids. As DNA, the CDR3 is TGTGCCAGCAGTCTAACCTCTGGGGCCAACGTCCTGACTTTC. This encodes CASSLTSGANVLTF.

This rearrangement joins TRBV11-3 to TRBJ2-6, with a possible D match to TRBD1 (6 bases). Germline CDR1 and CDR2: SGHNT and YENEEA. V was pared by 1 base and J by 1 base, with 14 bases between. CDR3 length: 18 residues. This chain's CDR3 is CASSLGTDRGSGANVLTF. As DNA, the CDR3 is TGTGCCAGCAGCTTAGGGACAGATAGGGGTTCTGGGGCCAACGTCCTGACTTTC.

The genes are TRBV7-9 and TRBJ1-1, with D uncertain. The V gene's germline CDR1 is SEHNR and CDR2 FQNEAQ (reference sequence). The CDR3 sequence is 11 residues long. Deletions cut 2 bases from V and 6 bases from J, with 4 bases between. The CDR3 nucleotides are TGTGCCAGCAGCTTACTTGCTGAAGCTTTCTTT. Its protein product is CASSLLAEAFF.

This rearrangement joins TRBV2 to TRBJ2-2; D unclear. V shed 4 bases and J shed 7 bases, with 10 bases lying between them. The CDR3 has 13 amino acids. Germline V gene data show CDR1 as SNHLY and CDR2 as FYNNEI. This CDR3 is CASSVRQVGELFF. The DNA for the CDR3 is TGTGCCAGCAGTGTACGGCAGGTCGGGGAGCTGTTTTTT.

The gene calls are TRBV6-6 and TRBJ2-2; D may be TRBD2 (5 bases). The length of the CDR3 is 13 residues. Germline assignment: CDR1 MNHNY and CDR2 SVGAGI (reference sequence). Trimming took 4 bases from V and 5 from J, leaving 8 bases between them. CDR3 in DNA: TGTGCCAGCAGTTGGGAGCGGACCGGGGAGCTGTTTTTT. This codes for CASSWERTGELFF.

The chain employs TRBV6-1 and TRBJ1-6, with no clear D. The germline gives CDR1 MNHNS, CDR2 SASEGT. Trimming shortened V by 4 bases and J by 5 bases, and 15 bases separated the two germline ends. The CDR3 extends over 16 amino acids. Written as DNA, the CDR3 is TGTGCCAGCAGTGGCTCCACCGGGATCAATAATTCACCCCTCCACTTT. This sequence encodes CASSGSTGINNSPLHF.

The V call is TRBV5-5, the J call TRBJ2-3, with 8 bases lining up with TRBD1. In germline, CDR1 is SGHKS, CDR2 YYEKEE (reference sequence). The V gene end was trimmed by 5 bases and the J gene end by 7 bases; junction bases not matched to a gene: 9. The CDR3 totals 14 residues. CDR3 sequence reads: CASSYDRGGNTQYF. Here the CDR3 DNA reads TGTGCCAGCAGTTATGACAGGGGCGGAAATACGCAGTATTTT.

The gene calls are TRBV5-1 and TRBJ1-6; 9 nucleotides align to TRBD1. With 4 bases clipped from V and 7 bases from J, the junction kept 6 bases outside the gene matches. The CDR3 has 15 amino acids. Germline CDR1 reads SGHRS; CDR2 reads YFSETQ. CDR3 sequence reads: CASSPGTGKNSPLHF. The DNA of the CDR3 is TGCGCCAGCAGCCCCGGGACAGGGAAAAATTCACCCCTCCACTTT.

Only a few counts were recorded for this clone. The J gene is TRBJ1-4, the V gene TRBV4-3; D perhaps matches TRBD1 (6 bases). The CDR3 runs to 16 residues. Trimming left V 3 bases short and J 7 bases short, with 18 bases between. The germline gives CDR1 LGHNA, CDR2 YSLEER. The DNA of the CDR3 is TGCGCCAGCAGCCAGGCAATGGGGGGGCTCGGTGAAAAACTGTTTTTT. This translates into CASSQAMGGLGEKLFF.

Note on this clone: At one end, the junction sequence differs from germline, possibly due to a read error. This chain uses TRBV19 with TRBJ2-7; D is perhaps TRBD1 (6 bases). The CDR3 covers 13 residues. Germline V gene data show CDR1 as LNHDA and CDR2 as SQIVND (reference sequence). The CDR3 protein is CASRGQVSDEQYF. CDR3 DNA sequence: TGTGCCAGTAGGGGACAAGTCTCCGACGAGCAGTACTTC.

This sequence joins TRBV27 and TRBJ1-2; 9 bases agree with TRBD1. V was pared by 9 bases and J by 4 bases, with 6 bases of the junction left unmatched. The CDR3 spans 13 residues. CDR1 and CDR2 (germline): MNHEY, SMNVEV (reference sequence). The CDR3 DNA reads TGTGCCAGTAAGGGACAGGGCCCCTATGGCTACACCTTC. Protein product: CASKGQGPYGYTF.

This clone was seen a single time. J is TRBJ1-2 and V is TRBV4-1, with D possibly TRBD1 on 6 matching bases. V lost 4 bases and J 7 bases, leaving 13 bases between the germline ends. CDR3 length: 13 amino acids. The germline V gene has CDR1 MGHRA and CDR2 YSYEKL. The CDR3 DNA reads as TGCGCCAGCAGCCTTACCGGGACACCTGGCTACACCTTC. It translates to CASSLTGTPGYTF.

CDR3 loop: CASSQDRGQTYNEQFF. The CDR3 region has the DNA TGCGCCAGCAGCCAAGATCGCGGCCAAACCTACAATGAGCAGTTCTTC. The gene calls are TRBV4-3 and TRBJ2-1; D is ambiguous. The CDR3 covers 16 residues. Trimming took off 0 bases at V and 2 bases at J, with 11 bases between the two ends. Germline V gene lookup returns CDR1 LGHNA and CDR2 YSLEER.

The chain couples TRBV5-1 to TRBJ1-1; D gene uncertain. CDR1 and CDR2 (germline): SGHRS, YFSETQ. The length of the CDR3 is 13 residues. V dropped 7 bases and J dropped 3 bases, with 13 bases sitting between them. For the CDR3, the DNA is TGCGCCAGCCGCGAAGGCGGGGACACTGAAGCTTTCTTT. Its protein product is CASREGGDTEAFF.